The 16 T cell receptor beta chains in this list originate from one sample, sequenced in a study of human T cells and chemical hapten exposure. Stated time point: pre-sensitization, week 0. Documented treatment: therapeutic diphenylcyclopropenone sensitization with weekly scalp DPC. TCRdb reprocessed the RACE reads via MiXCR and lists one record per CDR3 protein. The sample lists some 70,000 distinct CDR3 sequences, approximately 11% occurring once. Sequenced here: whole blood, sampled in connection with sensitization to the hapten diphenylcyclopropenone (DPC). The receptor source for this set is a woman in her 50s with alopecia areata. Some clones in this sample may be carry-over from other donors' samples.

This clonotype was picked up many times. The rearrangement uses TRBV5-1 and TRBJ1-2, with D possibly being TRBD1 (5 bases). Between the trimmed V and J ends, which lost 7 bases and 4 bases, there was a span of 14 bases. This CDR3 is built from 13 residues. CDR1 SGHRS and CDR2 YFSETQ come from the germline V gene. In nucleotides, the CDR3 is TGCGCCAGCGGGTCGGGGACCTTCTATGGCTACACCTTC. Its protein product is CASGSGTFYGYTF.

This clonotype was counted ten times or more. The V gene is TRBV6-6, the J gene TRBJ2-1; 7 bases map to TRBD2. CDR1 and CDR2 from the germline V gene are MNHNY and SVGAGI (reference sequence). The CDR3 runs to 13 residues. Losses at the gene ends were 8 bases for V and 11 bases for J; bases not matched to a gene: 12. The DNA for the CDR3 is TGTGCCAGCCGACTAGCCGGGAATGAAAAGCAGTTCTTC. Residues: CASRLAGNEKQFF.

At least ten counts were recorded for this clonotype. The rearrangement links TRBV12-3 or TRBV12-4 to TRBJ1-1; 8 nucleotides agree with TRBD1. This CDR3 has 14 amino acids. V dropped 5 bases and J dropped 10; count of bases not matched to a gene: 12. CDR3 amino acids: CASSLGTGQSGAFF. DNA of the CDR3: TGTGCCAGCAGTCTAGGGACAGGACAATCCGGAGCTTTCTTT.

This clonotype was detected ten times or more. The chain has TRBV24-1 and TRBJ2-2, with 10 nucleotides matching TRBD1. The CDR3 is made up of 18 amino acids. Trimming took 10 bases from V and 2 from J; bases not matched to a gene: 15. Germline V gives CDR1 KGHDR, CDR2 SFDVKD. In DNA form, the CDR3 reads TGTGCCACTCAAAATGCCGGGACAGGGGTCTCTAACACCGGGGAGCTGTTTTTT. As protein: CATQNAGTGVSNTGELFF.

This clonotype has ten or more counts. The chain is built from TRBV7-8 and TRBJ1-5, with D unclear. CDR1 is SGHVS and CDR2 is FQNEAQ in the germline V gene. The CDR3 is 14 amino acids. V shed 5 bases and J shed 7 bases, with 15 bases lying between them. The CDR3, as DNA: TGTGCCAGCAGCCCAGACCGCAGGACGCAGCCCCAGCATTTT. Its protein product is CASSPDRRTQPQHF.

Here the CDR3 reads CASSLFSPNRGPVSPQHF. The CDR3 bases are TGTGCCAGCAGCTTATTTAGCCCTAACAGGGGCCCCGTTTCTCCCCAGCATTTT. The V gene is TRBV7-8, the J gene TRBJ1-5; 7 bases match TRBD1. With 2 bases clipped from V and 10 bases from J, the junction kept 20 bases outside the gene matches. Germline V gene data show CDR1 as SGHVS and CDR2 as FQNEAQ. The CDR3 extends over 18 amino acids.

This clonotype has a count of ten or more. The chain carries TRBV6-5 and TRBJ1-6; unclear D gene. V was trimmed by 2 bases and J by 4 bases, leaving 9 bases between them. CDR3 length: 15 residues. Germline CDR1 is MNHEY and CDR2 is SVGAGI. CDR3 sequence: CASSYAAAYNSPLHF. CDR3 nucleotides: TGTGCCAGCAGTTACGCGGCAGCATATAATTCACCCCTCCACTTT.

This clonotype was seen ten or more times. This sequence joins TRBV5-1 and TRBJ1-2; a possible D gene is TRBD1 (5 bases). The CDR3 runs 13 residues. V was pared by 0 bases and J by 4 bases, with 7 bases between. Per germline, CDR1 SGHRS and CDR2 YFSETQ. CDR3 residues: CASSLDDSYGYTF. The DNA for the CDR3 is TGCGCCAGCAGCTTGGATGACAGCTATGGCTACACCTTC.

This clonotype was counted between two and nine times. The chain links TRBV7-8 to TRBJ1-1; unclear D gene. The CDR3 is 14 amino acids. Trimming pared 5 bases from V and 0 bases from J, leaving 10 bases between. CDR1 and CDR2 from the germline V gene are SGHVS and FQNEAQ. This CDR3 reads CASSARTLNTEAFF. The CDR3 DNA reads as TGTGCCAGCAGCGCCCGAACCTTGAACACTGAAGCTTTCTTT.

This clonotype was recorded many times. The chain carries TRBV28 and TRBJ1-1, with a weak D call TRBD1 (5 bases). V was cut by 6 bases and J by 0 bases, with 14 bases left in between. This CDR3 region has 15 residues. The V gene's germline CDR1 is MDHEN and CDR2 SYDVKM. DNA for the CDR3: TGTGCCAGCAGGGTCGGGGGTATCATGAACACTGAAGCTTTCTTT. Amino acid sequence: CASRVGGIMNTEAFF.

In its sample, this clonotype was seen a few times. The chain employs TRBV15 and TRBJ2-3; the D gene is possibly TRBD2 (5 bases). Germline V CDR1 and CDR2: LNHNV, YYDKDF (reference sequence). This CDR3 spans 12 amino acids. The V end lost 1 base, the J end lost 11 bases, and 10 bases lay between the germline ends. DNA for the CDR3: TGTGCCACCAGCAGAGCCAATCGGGAGCAGTATTTT. As protein: CATSRANREQYF.

This clonotype was seen only a few times. This chain joins TRBV7-9 and TRBJ2-1, with D uncertain. The germline gives CDR1 SEHNR, CDR2 FQNEAQ (reference sequence). V lost 2 bases and J lost 16, with 18 bases in between. The CDR3 covers 13 residues. In DNA form, the CDR3 reads TGTGCCAGCAGCTTATCTCCGGGTGGTGTAGAATTCTTC. Its translation: CASSLSPGGVEFF.

This clonotype was seen only a few times. The rearrangement uses TRBV6-6 and TRBJ1-1; D gene uncertain. This CDR3 has 16 amino acids. The V end lost 6 bases, the J end lost 0 bases, and 17 bases lay between the germline ends. CDR1 MNHNY and CDR2 SVGAGI come from the germline V gene (reference sequence). The CDR3 bases are TGTGCCAGCAGCAAGCAAGGGTTTAGGATGAACACTGAAGCTTTCTTT. This codes for CASSKQGFRMNTEAFF.

This clonotype was seen ten or more times. The J gene is TRBJ2-1, the V gene TRBV12-3 or TRBV12-4; TRBD2 agrees at 14 bases. J lost 5 bases, V lost 5 bases, and 8 bases had no gene match. The CDR3 sequence is 17 residues long. CDR3 sequence reads: CASSQGLAGASNNEQFF. The CDR3 DNA follows: TGTGCCAGCAGTCAGGGACTAGCGGGGGCATCCAACAATGAGCAGTTCTTC.

The chain joins TRBV28 to TRBJ2-7; maybe TRBD2 (6 bases). Germline-derived CDR1 and CDR2 are MDHEN and SYDVKM. CDR3 length: 12 residues. V was clipped by 6 bases and J by 6 bases, with 12 bases between them. CDR3 region: CASRGGPGEQYF. CDR3 sequence (DNA): TGTGCCAGCAGGGGGGGACCCGGCGAGCAGTACTTC.

The genes are TRBV7-6 and TRBJ2-3; 10 bases are shared with TRBD2. The CDR3 is 16 amino acids. Germline V gene data show CDR1 as SGHVS and CDR2 as FNYEAQ. V gave up 2 bases and J gave up 1 base; unmatched junction bases: 3. CDR3 protein: CASSLRLAGGTDTQYF. The CDR3 nucleotides read TGTGCCAGCAGCTTAAGGCTAGCGGGGGGCACAGATACGCAGTATTTT.